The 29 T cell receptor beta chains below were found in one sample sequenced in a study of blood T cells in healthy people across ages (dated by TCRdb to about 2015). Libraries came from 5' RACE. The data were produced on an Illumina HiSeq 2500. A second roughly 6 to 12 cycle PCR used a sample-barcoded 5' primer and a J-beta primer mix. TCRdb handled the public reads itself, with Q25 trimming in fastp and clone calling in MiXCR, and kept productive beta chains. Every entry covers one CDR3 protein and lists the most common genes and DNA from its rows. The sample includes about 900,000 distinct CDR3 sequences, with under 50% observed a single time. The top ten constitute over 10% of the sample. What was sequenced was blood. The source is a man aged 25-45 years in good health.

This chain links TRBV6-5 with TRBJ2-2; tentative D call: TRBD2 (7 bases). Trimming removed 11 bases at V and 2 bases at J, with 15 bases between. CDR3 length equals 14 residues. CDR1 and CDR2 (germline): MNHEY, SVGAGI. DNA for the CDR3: TGTGCCGTCGGCCGGGGGGCAAACACCGGGGAGCTGTTTTTT. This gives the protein CAVGRGANTGELFF.

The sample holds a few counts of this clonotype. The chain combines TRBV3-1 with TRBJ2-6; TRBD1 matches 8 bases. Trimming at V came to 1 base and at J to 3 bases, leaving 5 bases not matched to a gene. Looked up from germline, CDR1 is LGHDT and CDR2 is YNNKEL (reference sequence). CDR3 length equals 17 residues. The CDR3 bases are TGTGCCAGCAGCCAAGGCCAGGGGGCGATTGGGGCCAACGTCCTGACTTTC. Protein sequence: CASSQGQGAIGANVLTF.

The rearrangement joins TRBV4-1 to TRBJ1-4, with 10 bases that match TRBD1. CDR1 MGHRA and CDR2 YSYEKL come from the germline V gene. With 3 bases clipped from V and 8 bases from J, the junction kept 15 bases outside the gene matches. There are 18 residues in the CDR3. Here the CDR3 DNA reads TGCGCCAGCAGCCAGCCGCCGGGACAGGGGTGGATCGAGGAAAAACTGTTTTTT. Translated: CASSQPPGQGWIEEKLFF.

This CDR3 reads CASSPGRANTEAFF. CDR3 bases: TGTGCCAGCAGTCCTGGGCGGGCAAACACTGAAGCTTTCTTT. The chain combines TRBV12-3 or TRBV12-4 with TRBJ1-1; D not certain. The V end lost 5 bases, the J end lost 2 bases, and 12 bases lay between the germline ends. The CDR3 length is 14 residues.

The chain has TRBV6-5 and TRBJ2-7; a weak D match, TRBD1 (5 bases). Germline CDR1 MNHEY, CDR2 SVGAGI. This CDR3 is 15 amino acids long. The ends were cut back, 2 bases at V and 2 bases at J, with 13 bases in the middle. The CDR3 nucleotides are TGTGCCAGCAGTTACGCTTCTCAGGGAACCTACGAGCAGTACTTC. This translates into CASSYASQGTYEQYF.

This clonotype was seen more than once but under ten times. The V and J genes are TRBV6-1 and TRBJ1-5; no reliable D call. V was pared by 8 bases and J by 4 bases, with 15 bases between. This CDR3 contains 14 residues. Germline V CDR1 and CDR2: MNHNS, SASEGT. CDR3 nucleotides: TGTGCCAGCCGCATTTCTAGGGCTAATCAGCCCCAGCATTTT. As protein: CASRISRANQPQHF.

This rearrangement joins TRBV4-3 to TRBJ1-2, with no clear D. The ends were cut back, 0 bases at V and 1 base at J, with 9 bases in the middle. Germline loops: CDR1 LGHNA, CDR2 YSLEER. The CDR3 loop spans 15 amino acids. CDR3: CASSQDGPFNYGYTF. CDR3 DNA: TGCGCCAGCAGCCAAGATGGCCCTTTTAACTATGGCTACACCTTC.

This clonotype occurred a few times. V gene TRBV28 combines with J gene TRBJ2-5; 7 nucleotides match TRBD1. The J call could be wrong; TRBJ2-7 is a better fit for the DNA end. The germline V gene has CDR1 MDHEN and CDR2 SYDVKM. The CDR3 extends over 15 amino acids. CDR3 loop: CASSRGQVKGYEQYF. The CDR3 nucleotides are TGTGCCAGCAGCCGTGGACAGGTAAAGGGGTACGAGCAGTACTTC.

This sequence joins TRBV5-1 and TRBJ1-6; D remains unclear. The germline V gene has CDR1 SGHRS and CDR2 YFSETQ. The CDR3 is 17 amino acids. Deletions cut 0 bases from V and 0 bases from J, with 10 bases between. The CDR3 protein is CASSLDLSSSYNSPLHF. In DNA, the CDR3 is TGCGCCAGCAGCTTGGATTTGAGTAGCTCCTATAATTCACCCCTCCACTTT.

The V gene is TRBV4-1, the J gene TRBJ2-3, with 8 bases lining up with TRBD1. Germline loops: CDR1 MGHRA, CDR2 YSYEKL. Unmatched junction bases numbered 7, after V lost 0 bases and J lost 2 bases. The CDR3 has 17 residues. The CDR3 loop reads CASSQDHRQGATDTQYF. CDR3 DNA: TGCGCCAGCAGCCAAGACCACCGGCAGGGGGCCACAGATACGCAGTATTTT.

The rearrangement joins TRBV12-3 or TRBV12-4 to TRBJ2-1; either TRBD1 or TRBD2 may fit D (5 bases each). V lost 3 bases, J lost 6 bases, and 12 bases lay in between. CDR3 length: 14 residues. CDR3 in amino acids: CASSFGAGPNEQFF. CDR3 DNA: TGTGCCAGCAGTTTTGGGGCGGGCCCCAATGAGCAGTTCTTC.

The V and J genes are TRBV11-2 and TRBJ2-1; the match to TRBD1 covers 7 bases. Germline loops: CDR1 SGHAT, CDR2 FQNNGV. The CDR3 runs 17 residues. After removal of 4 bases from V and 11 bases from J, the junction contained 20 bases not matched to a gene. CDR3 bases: TGTGCCAGCAGCTCAAGCGAATCTACAGGGGTTCGCTCGCAGCAGTTCTTC. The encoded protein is CASSSSESTGVRSQQFF.

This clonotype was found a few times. The CDR3 region is CASSLVTGETEAFF. For the CDR3, the DNA is TGTGCCAGCAGCTTAGTGACAGGGGAGACTGAAGCTTTCTTT. V and J are TRBV7-4 and TRBJ1-1; 8 bases map to TRBD1. CDR3 length: 14 residues. Trimming cost V 1 base and J 5 bases; bases outside gene matches: 3. CDR1 is SGHVT, CDR2 SQSDAQ, per germline.

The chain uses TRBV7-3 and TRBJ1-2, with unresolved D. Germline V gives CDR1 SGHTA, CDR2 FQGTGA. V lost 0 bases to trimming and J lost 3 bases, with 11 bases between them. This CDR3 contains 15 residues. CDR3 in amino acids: CASSLTGRSDYGYTF. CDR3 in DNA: TGTGCCAGCAGCTTAACGGGCAGGTCTGACTATGGCTACACCTTC.

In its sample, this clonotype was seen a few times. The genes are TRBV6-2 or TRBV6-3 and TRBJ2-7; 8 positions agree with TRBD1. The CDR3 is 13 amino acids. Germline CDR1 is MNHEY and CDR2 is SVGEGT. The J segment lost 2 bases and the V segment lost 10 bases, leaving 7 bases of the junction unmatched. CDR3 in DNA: TGTGCCATTACGGGACAGGCTACCTACGAGCAGTACTTC. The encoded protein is CAITGQATYEQYF.

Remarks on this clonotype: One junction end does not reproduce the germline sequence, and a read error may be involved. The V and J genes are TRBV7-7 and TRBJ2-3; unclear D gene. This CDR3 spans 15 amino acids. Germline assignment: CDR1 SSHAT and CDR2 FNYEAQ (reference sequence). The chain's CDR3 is CASSLMARSTDTQYF. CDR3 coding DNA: TGTGCTAGCAGCTTAATGGCAAGATCCACAGATACGCAGTATTTT.

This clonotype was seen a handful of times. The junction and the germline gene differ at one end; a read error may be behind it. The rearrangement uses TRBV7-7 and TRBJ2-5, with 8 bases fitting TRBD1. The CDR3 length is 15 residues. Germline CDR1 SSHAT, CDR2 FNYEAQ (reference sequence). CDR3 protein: CASSIQQGVQETQYF. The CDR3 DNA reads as TGTGCTAGCAGCATTCAACAGGGGGTCCAAGAGACCCAGTACTTC.

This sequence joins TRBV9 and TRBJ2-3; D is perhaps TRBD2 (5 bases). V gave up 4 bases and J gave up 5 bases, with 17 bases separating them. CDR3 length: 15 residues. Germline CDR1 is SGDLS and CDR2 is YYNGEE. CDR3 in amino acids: CASSWGTGGVDTQYF. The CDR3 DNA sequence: TGTGCCAGCAGCTGGGGAACCGGAGGTGTAGATACGCAGTATTTT.

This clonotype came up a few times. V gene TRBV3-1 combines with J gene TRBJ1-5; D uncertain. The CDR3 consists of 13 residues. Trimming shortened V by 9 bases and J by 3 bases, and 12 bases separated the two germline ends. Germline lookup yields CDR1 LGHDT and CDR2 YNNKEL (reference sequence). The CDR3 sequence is CASRKGNNQPQHF. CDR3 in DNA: TGTGCCAGTCGAAAGGGCAACAATCAGCCCCAGCATTTT.

The CDR3 coding sequence is TGTGCCAGCAGCTTATCCCACAATGCAGATACGCAGTATTTT. This encodes CASSLSHNADTQYF. The chain carries TRBV7-3 and TRBJ2-3; D gene unclear. Trimming took 2 bases from V and 4 from J, leaving 10 bases between them. The germline gives CDR1 SGHTA, CDR2 FQGTGA. The CDR3 spans 14 residues.

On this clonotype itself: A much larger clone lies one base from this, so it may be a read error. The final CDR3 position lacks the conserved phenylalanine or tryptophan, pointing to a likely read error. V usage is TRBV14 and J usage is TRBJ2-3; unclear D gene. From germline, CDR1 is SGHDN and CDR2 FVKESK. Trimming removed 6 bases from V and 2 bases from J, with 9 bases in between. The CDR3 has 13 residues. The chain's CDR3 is CASRQTATDTQYC. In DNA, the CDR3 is TGTGCCAGCAGACAGACTGCCACAGATACGCAGTATTGT.

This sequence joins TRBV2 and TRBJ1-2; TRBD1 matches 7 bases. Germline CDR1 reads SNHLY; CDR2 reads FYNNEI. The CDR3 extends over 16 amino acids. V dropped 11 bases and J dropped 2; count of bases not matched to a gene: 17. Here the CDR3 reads CAALWGQQLPNYGYTF. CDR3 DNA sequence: TGTGCCGCCCTCTGGGGACAGCAACTCCCAAACTATGGCTACACCTTC.

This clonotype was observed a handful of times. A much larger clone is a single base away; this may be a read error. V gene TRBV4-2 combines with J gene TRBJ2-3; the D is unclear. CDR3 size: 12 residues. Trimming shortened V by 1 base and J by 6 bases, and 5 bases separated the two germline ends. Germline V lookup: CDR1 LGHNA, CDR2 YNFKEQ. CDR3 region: CASSQGMDTQYF. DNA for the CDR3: TGTGCCAGCAGCCAAGGGATGGATACGCAGTATTTT.

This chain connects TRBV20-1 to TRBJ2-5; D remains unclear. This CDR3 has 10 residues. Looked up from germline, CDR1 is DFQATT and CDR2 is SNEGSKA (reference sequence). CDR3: CTAAPNEQYF. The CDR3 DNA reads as TGCACCGCTGCTCCGAATGAGCAGTACTTC.

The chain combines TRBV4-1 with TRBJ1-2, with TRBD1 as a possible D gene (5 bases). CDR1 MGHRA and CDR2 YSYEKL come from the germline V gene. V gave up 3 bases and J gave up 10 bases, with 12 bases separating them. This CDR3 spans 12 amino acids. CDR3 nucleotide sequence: TGCGCCAGCAGCCAGTTGGTGGGGGACTACACCTTC. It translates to CASSQLVGDYTF.

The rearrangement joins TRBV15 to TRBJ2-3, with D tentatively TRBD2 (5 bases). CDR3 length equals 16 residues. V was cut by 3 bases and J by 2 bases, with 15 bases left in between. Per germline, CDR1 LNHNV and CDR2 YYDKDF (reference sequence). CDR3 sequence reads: CATSSRRTLNTDTQYF. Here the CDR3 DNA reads TGTGCCACCAGCAGCCGACGGACTCTCAACACAGATACGCAGTATTTT.

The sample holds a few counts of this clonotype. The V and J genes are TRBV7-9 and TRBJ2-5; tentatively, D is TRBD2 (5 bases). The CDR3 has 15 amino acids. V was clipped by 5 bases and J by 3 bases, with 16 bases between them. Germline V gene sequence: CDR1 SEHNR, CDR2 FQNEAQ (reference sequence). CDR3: CASSPQRTVKETQYF. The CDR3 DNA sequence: TGTGCCAGCAGCCCCCAGCGGACGGTCAAAGAGACCCAGTACTTC.

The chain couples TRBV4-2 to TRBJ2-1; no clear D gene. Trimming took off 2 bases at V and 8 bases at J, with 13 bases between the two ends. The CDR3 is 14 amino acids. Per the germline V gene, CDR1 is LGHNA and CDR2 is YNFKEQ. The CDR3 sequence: CASSQRTSLDEQFF. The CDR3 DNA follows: TGTGCCAGCAGCCAACGGACCAGCTTAGATGAGCAGTTCTTC.

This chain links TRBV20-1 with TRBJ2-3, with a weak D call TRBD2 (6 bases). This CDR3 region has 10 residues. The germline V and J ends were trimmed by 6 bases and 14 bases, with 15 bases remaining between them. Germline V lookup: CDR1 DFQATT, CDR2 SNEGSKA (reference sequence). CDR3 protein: CSAPAEGTYF. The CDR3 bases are TGCAGTGCGCCGGCGGAGGGCACGTATTTT.